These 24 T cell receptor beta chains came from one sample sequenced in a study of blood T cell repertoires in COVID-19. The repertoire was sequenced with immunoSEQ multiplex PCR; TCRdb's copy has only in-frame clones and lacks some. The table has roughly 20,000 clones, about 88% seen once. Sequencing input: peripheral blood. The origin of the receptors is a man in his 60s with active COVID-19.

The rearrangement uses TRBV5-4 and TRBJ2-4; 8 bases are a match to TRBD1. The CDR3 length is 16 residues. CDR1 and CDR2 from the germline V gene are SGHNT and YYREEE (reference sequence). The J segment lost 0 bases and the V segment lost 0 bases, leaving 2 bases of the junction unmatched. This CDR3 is CASSLVGQAAKNIQYF. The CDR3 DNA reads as TGTGCCAGCAGCTTGGTGGGACAGGCAGCCAAAAACATTCAGTACTTC.

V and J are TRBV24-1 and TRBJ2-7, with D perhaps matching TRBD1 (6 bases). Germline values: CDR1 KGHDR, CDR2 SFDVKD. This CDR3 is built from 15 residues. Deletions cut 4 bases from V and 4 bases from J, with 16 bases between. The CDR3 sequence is CATSDPIKGVYEQYF. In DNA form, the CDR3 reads TGTGCCACCAGTGACCCCATCAAGGGGGTGTACGAGCAGTACTTC.

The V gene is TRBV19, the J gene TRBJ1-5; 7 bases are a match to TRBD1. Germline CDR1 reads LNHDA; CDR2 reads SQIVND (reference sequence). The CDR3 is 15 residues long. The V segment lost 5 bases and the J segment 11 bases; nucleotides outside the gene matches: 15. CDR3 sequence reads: CASSAGTASTLSQHF. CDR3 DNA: TGTGCCAGTAGTGCTGGGACAGCTTCCACTTTGTCCCAGCATTTT.

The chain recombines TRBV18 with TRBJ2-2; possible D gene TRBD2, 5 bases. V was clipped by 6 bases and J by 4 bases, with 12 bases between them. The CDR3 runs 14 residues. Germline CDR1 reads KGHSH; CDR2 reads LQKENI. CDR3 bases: TGTGCCAGCTCTAAACAAACTAGCACCGGGGAGCTGTTTTTT. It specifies CASSKQTSTGELFF.

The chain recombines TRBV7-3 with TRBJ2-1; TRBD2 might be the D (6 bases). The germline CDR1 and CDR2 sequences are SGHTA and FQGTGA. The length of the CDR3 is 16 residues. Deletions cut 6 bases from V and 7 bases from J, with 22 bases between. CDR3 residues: CASSPQSDGSRNEQFF. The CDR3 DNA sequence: TGTGCCAGCAGTCCACAATCGGACGGGAGCAGAAATGAGCAGTTCTTC.

CDR3 in amino acids: CASSQGGGSGYETQYF. Here the CDR3 DNA reads TGTGCCAGCAGCCAGGGAGGCGGGAGTGGGTATGAGACCCAGTACTTC. J is TRBJ2-5 and V is TRBV4-2, with 7 bases aligning to TRBD2. CDR1 is LGHNA and CDR2 is YNFKEQ in the germline V gene. This CDR3 is 16 amino acids long. V lost 3 bases and J lost 5; bases outside the gene matches: 12.

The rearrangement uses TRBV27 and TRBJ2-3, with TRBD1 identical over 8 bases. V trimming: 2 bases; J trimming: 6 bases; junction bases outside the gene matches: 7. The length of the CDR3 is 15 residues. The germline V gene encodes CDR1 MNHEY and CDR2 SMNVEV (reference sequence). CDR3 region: CASSLETGEGDTQYF. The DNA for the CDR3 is TGTGCCAGCAGTTTAGAGACAGGGGAAGGGGATACGCAGTATTTT.

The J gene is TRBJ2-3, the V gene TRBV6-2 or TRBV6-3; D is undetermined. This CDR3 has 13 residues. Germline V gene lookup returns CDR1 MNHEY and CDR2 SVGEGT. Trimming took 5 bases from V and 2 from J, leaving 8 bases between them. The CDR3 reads CASSQRDTDTQYF. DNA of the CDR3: TGTGCCAGCAGTCAGCGAGACACAGATACGCAGTATTTT.

The CDR3 reads CASSLLAADTQYF. As DNA, the CDR3 is TGTGCCAGCAGCTTGCTGGCAGCAGATACGCAGTATTTT. The chain uses TRBV7-3 and TRBJ2-3, with unresolved D. Germline loops: CDR1 SGHTA, CDR2 FQGTGA. The CDR3 contains 13 residues. Trimming cost V 3 bases and J 4 bases, with 8 bases left between them.

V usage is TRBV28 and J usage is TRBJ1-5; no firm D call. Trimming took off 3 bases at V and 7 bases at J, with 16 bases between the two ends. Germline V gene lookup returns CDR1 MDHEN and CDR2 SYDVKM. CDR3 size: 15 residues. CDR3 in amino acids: CASSFHKLGGQPQHF. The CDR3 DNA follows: TGTGCCAGCAGTTTCCACAAGCTCGGAGGGCAGCCCCAGCATTTT.

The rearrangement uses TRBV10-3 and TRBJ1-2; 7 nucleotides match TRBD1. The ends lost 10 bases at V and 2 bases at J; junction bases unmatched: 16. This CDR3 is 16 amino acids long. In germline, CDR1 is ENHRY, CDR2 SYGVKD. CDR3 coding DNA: TGTGCCACCCGCCCTTCCCGGACAGGCCAAAACTATGGCTACACCTTC. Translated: CATRPSRTGQNYGYTF.

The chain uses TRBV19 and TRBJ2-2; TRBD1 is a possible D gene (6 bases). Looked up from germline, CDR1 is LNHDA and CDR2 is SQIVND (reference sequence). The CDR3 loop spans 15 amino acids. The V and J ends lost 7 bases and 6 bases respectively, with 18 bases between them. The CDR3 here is CASTSALTGSGELFF. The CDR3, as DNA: TGTGCCAGTACCTCAGCCCTAACAGGGTCCGGGGAGCTGTTTTTT.

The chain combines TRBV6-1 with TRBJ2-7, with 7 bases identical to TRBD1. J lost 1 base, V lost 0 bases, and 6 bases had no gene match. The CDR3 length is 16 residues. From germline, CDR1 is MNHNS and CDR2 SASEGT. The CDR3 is CASSEAPGGKSYEQYF. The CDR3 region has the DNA TGTGCCAGCAGTGAAGCGCCAGGGGGAAAGTCCTACGAGCAGTACTTC.

CDR3 residues: CASSFPGEVETQYF. The CDR3 DNA reads TGTGCCAGCAGTTTTCCAGGCGAAGTAGAGACCCAGTACTTC. The rearrangement uses TRBV28 and TRBJ2-5; D gene ambiguous. Between the trimmed V and J ends, which lost 3 bases and 4 bases, there was a span of 12 bases. Germline CDR1 MDHEN, CDR2 SYDVKM. The CDR3 contains 14 residues.

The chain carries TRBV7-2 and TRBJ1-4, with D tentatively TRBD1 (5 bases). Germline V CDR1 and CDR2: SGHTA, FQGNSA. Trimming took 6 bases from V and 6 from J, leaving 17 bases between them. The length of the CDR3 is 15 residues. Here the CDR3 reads CASRYGGPPDEKLFF. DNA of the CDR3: TGTGCCAGCAGATACGGGGGTCCACCGGATGAAAAACTGTTTTTT.

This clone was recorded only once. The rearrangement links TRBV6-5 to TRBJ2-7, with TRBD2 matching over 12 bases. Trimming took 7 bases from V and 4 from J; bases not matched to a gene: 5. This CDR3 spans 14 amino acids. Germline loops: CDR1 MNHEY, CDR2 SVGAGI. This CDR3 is CASKNLAGGYEQYF. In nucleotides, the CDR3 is TGTGCCAGCAAGAATCTAGCGGGAGGGTACGAGCAGTACTTC.

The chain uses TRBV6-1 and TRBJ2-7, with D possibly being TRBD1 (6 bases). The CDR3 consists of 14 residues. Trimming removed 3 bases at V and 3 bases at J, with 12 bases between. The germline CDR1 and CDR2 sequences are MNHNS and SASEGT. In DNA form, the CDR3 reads TGTGCCAGCAGTGAGACAGGTGAGATCTACGAGCAGTACTTC. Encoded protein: CASSETGEIYEQYF.

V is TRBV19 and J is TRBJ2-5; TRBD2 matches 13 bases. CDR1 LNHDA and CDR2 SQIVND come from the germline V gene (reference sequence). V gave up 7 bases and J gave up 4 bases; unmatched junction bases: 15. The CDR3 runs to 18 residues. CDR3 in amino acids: CASTPSTSGGARRETQYF. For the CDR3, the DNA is TGTGCCAGTACCCCCTCCACTAGCGGGGGGGCACGTCGAGAGACCCAGTACTTC.

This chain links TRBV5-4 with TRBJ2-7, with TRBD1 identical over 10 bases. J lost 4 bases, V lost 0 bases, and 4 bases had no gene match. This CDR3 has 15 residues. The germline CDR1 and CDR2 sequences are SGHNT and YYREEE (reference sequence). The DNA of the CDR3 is TGTGCCAGCAGCTTGGAGGGACAGGGGAGGTACGAGCAGTACTTC. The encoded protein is CASSLEGQGRYEQYF.

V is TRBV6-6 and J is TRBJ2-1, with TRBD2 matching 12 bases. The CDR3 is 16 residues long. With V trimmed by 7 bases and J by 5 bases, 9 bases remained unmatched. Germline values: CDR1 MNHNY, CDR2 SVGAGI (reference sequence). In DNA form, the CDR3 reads TGTGCCAGCAACCGACCTAGCGGGAGGGGCAACAATGAGCAGTTCTTC. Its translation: CASNRPSGRGNNEQFF.

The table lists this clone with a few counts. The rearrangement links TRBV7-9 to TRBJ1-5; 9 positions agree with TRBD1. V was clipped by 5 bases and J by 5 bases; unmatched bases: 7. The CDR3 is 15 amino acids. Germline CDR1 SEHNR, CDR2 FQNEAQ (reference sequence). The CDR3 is CASSALDRGYQPQHF. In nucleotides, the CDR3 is TGTGCCAGCAGCGCCCTGGACAGGGGCTATCAGCCCCAGCATTTT.

The CDR3 loop is CASSLKREDNEQFF. As DNA, the CDR3 is TGTGCCAGCAGCTTAAAGCGGGAGGACAATGAGCAGTTCTTC. The V and J genes are TRBV7-8 and TRBJ2-1, with 9 bases fitting TRBD2. This CDR3 comprises 14 residues. Germline CDR1 reads SGHVS; CDR2 reads FQNEAQ. Trimming at V came to 2 bases and at J to 5 bases, leaving 1 base not matched to a gene.

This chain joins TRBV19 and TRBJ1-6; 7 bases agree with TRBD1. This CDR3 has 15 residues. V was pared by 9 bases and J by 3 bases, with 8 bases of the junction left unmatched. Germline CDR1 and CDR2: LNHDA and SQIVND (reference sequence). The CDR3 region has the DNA TGTGCCAGCCGACAGGGAGGAAACTATAATTCACCCCTCCACTTT. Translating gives CASRQGGNYNSPLHF.

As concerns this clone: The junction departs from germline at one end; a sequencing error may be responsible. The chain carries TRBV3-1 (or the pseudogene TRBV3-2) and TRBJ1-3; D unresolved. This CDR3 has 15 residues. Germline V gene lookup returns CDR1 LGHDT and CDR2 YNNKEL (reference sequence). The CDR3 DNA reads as TGTGCCAGCAGCAAAGATACCCTTTCACAGAACACCATATATTTT. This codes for CASSKDTLSQNTIYF.